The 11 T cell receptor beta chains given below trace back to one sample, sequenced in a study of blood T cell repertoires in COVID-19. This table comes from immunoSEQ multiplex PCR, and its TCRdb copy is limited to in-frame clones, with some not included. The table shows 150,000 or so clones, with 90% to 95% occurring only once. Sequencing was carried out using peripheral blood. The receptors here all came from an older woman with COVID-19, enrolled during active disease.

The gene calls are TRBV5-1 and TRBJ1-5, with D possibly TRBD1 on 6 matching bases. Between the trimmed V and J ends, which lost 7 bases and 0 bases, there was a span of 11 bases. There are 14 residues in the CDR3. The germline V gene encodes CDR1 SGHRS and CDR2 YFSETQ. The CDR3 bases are TGCGCCAGCTCAGAGGGGGATAGCAATCAGCCCCAGCATTTT. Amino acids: CASSEGDSNQPQHF.

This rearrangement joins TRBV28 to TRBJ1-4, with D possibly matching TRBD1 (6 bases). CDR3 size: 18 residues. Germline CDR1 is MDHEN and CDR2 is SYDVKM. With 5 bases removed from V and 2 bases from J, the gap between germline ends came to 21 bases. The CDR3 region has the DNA TGTGCCAGCAGTACGCTGGACAGTTTTATTGAGACTAATGAAAAACTGTTTTTT. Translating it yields CASSTLDSFIETNEKLFF.

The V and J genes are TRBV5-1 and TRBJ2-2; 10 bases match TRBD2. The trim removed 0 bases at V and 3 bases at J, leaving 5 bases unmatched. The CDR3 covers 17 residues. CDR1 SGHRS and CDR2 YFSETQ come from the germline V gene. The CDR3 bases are TGCGCCAGCAGCTTGGGGCCTAGCGGGGGAGACACCGGGGAGCTGTTTTTT. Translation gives CASSLGPSGGDTGELFF.

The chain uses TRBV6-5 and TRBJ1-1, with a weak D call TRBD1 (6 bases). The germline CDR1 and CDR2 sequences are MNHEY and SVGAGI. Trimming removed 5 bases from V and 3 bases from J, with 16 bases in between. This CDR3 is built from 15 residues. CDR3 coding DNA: TGTGCCAGCAGTCCACCACAGGGTCGGTACACTGAAGCTTTCTTT. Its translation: CASSPPQGRYTEAFF.

The CDR3 coding sequence is TGTGCCAGCAGTGATACCTACCGCTATGGCTACACCTTC. This sequence encodes CASSDTYRYGYTF. The chain has TRBV2 and TRBJ1-2; no clear D gene. This CDR3 spans 13 amino acids. Germline V gene lookup returns CDR1 SNHLY and CDR2 FYNNEI. With 3 bases removed from V and 4 bases from J, the gap between germline ends came to 9 bases.

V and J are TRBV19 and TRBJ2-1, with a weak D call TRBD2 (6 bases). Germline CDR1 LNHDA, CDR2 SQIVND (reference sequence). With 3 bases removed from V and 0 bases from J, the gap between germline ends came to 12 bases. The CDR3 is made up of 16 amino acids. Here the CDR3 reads CASSISPGDSYNEQFF. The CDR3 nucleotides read TGTGCCAGTAGTATTTCTCCGGGAGACTCCTACAATGAGCAGTTCTTC.

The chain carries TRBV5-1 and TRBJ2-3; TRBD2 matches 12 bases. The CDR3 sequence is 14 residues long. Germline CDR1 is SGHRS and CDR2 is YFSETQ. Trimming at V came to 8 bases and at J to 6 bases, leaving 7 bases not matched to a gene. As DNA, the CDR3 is TGCGCCAGTGCGACTAGCGGGGGTTCTGATACGCAGTATTTT. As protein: CASATSGGSDTQYF. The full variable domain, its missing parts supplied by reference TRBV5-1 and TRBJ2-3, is KAGVTQTPRYLIKTRGQQVTLSCSPISGHRSVSWYQQTPGQGLQFLFEYFSETQRNKGNFPGRFSGRQFSNSRSEMNVSTLELGDSALYLCASATSGGSDTQYFGPGTRLTVL.

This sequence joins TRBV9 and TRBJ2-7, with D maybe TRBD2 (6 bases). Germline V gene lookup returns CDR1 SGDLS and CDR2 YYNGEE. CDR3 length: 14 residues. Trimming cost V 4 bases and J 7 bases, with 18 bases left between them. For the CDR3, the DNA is TGTGCCAGCAGCATCGGGGCTGCGGAGGGGGAGCAGTACTTC. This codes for CASSIGAAEGEQYF.

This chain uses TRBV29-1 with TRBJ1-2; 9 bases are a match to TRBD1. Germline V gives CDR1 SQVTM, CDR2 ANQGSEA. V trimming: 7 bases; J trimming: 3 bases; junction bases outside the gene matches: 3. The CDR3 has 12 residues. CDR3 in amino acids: CSDRQGDYGYTF. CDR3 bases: TGCAGCGATCGACAGGGGGACTATGGCTACACCTTC.

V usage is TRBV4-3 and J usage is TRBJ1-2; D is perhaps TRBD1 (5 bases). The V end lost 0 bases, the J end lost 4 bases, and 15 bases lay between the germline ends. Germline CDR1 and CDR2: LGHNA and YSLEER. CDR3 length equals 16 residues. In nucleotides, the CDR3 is TGCGCCAGCAGCCAAGATCGGTCCGGGGGAACCTATGGCTACACCTTC. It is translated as CASSQDRSGGTYGYTF.

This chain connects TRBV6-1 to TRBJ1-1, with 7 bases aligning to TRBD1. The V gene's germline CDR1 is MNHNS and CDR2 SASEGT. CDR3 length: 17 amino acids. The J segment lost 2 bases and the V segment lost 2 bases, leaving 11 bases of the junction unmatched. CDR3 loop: CASSELAGGTANTEAFF. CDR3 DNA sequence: TGTGCCAGCAGTGAACTTGCGGGGGGGACAGCCAACACTGAAGCTTTCTTT.